This TCR beta chain was documented in a study of CD8 T cells in ankylosing spondylitis. This clonotype has more than one count but fewer than ten. TCRdb independently ran MiXCR on the 5' RACE reads; one entry per CDR3 protein. This table holds 250,000 to 350,000 distinct CDR3 sequences, around 20% found once. The V and J ends lost 11 bases and 0 bases respectively, with 11 bases between them. CDR3 length: 12 amino acids. In germline, CDR1 is SNHLY, CDR2 FYNNEI. This clonotype was obtained from a female donor with ankylosing spondylitis or in good health (not recorded which). The sample consisted of blood, either unsorted or a sorted T cell fraction (not recorded which). The V and J genes are TRBV2 and TRBJ2-7; possibly TRBD1 for D (6 bases). This chain's CDR3 is CAVRDNSYEQYF. Written as DNA, the CDR3 is TGTGCCGTACGGGACAACTCCTACGAGCAGTACTTC.